This TCR beta chain derives from a study of shared clonotypes between healthy human individuals. Per the original data handling: ImmunoSEQ output held junction-only sequences without quality scores, so filtering differed. Measured with immunoSEQ multiplex PCR; TCRdb has only the in-frame clones, and not every one. V and J calls and clone size follow that table, whereas D and trimming were derived from the DNA. The sample lists 1.5 million to 2.5 million clones; roughly 94% were seen once. Study results and limitations: Since donors were few, the genetic and exposure-history diversity represented was limited.

CD45RO-negative cells were positively selected for CCR7, leaving out terminally differentiated effector memory CD45RA+ cells. On this clone: Antigen specificity is unknown.

This TCR came from a man aged 18 to 29 in good health. The sequenced sample was naive CD8+ T cells sorted from blood.

The CDR3 region has the DNA TGTGCCAGCAGCTCCTTGGTGGGGGTTAACAATGAGCAGTTCTTC. This sequence encodes CASSSLVGVNNEQFF. V and J are TRBV13 and TRBJ2-1; the D call may be TRBD1 or TRBD2 (5 bases each). V was pared by 4 bases and J by 5 bases, with 15 bases between. This CDR3 is built from 15 residues. Germline V gene data show CDR1 as PRHDT and CDR2 as FYEKMQ (reference sequence).